This TCR beta chain was identified in a study of blood T cell repertoires in COVID-19. Study as a whole: T cells, B-cell-depleted T cells, or PBMCs provided the cDNA or gDNA that served as material.

J lost 3 bases, V lost 11 bases, and 13 bases had no gene match. CDR1 LNHDA and CDR2 SQIVND come from the germline V gene (reference sequence). This CDR3 has 16 residues. As handled by the study authors: Researchers report that nucleated cell counts were estimated from reference gene primer amplification. Repertoires were generated with immunoSEQ multiplex PCR, while TCRdb's copy carries only in-frame clones and drops some. The V and J calls and clone size come from that table; D and trimming were worked out from the DNA. The sample lists 60,000 to 75,000 clones, roughly 87% occurring once. This sequence was found in a woman older than 75 with acute or convalescent COVID-19. V and J are TRBV19 and TRBJ1-1, with 12 positions matching TRBD1. Sequenced material: peripheral blood. CDR3 coding DNA: TGTGCCTCAAGAACTCGGGACAGGGGGCCGGACACTGAAGCTTTCTTT. Its protein product is CASRTRDRGPDTEAFF.